Following are 28 T cell receptor beta chains from one sample sequenced in a study of post-analysis software for immune sequencing data. Study-wide results and caveats: TRBV5-6, TRBV5-1 and TRBV20-1 were among five TRBV segments more frequent in patients than controls.

Libraries were made from TCR beta cDNA, and they carried unique molecular identifiers. MiXCR was run by TCRdb on the PCR reads, yielding one entry per CDR3 protein. The sample lists more than 450,000 distinct CDR3 sequences; around 36% were seen once. The antigens for these receptors are not known. Material: blood. The receptor set was obtained from a girl under 18 with multiple sclerosis.

V gene TRBV12-3 or TRBV12-4 combines with J gene TRBJ2-7; the D gene is possibly TRBD1 (5 bases). The length of the CDR3 is 16 residues. V was shortened by 1 base and J by 2 bases, with 15 bases between the two germline ends. The CDR3 reads CASSLGPAGIPYEQYF. The DNA for the CDR3 is TGTGCCAGCAGTTTAGGTCCGGCAGGGATACCCTACGAGCAGTACTTC.

This clonotype was seen a handful of times. The chain combines TRBV25-1 with TRBJ1-2; 8 bases agree with TRBD1. CDR3 length: 13 residues. Unmatched junction bases numbered 4, after V lost 6 bases and J lost 4 bases. The germline V gene has CDR1 MGHDK and CDR2 SYGVNS. The CDR3 nucleotides are TGTGCCAGCAGGGACACAGGGGGCTATGGCTACACCTTC. Its protein product is CASRDTGGYGYTF.

This clonotype was seen only a few times. This chain links TRBV2 with TRBJ1-6; 7 positions match TRBD1. Trimming removed 4 bases from V and 4 bases from J; junction bases left unmatched: 4. The CDR3 has 15 residues. Germline V lookup: CDR1 SNHLY, CDR2 FYNNEI. CDR3 sequence reads: CASSVGTEYNSPLHF. Here the CDR3 DNA reads TGTGCCAGCAGTGTGGGGACAGAATATAATTCACCCCTCCACTTT.

The chain employs TRBV7-3 and TRBJ2-1; no clear D gene. The CDR3 consists of 14 residues. Germline V gene sequence: CDR1 SGHTA, CDR2 FQGTGA. V shed 1 base and J shed 6 bases, with 10 bases lying between them. In nucleotides, the CDR3 is TGTGCCAGCAGCTTAAATATCCCGCCCAATGAGCAGTTCTTC. It codes for CASSLNIPPNEQFF.

This chain uses TRBV5-1 with TRBJ2-2; 8 nucleotides match TRBD1. Germline CDR1 reads SGHRS; CDR2 reads YFSETQ. Trimming cost V 4 bases and J 3 bases; bases outside gene matches: 14. This CDR3 contains 18 residues. The CDR3 sequence: CASSLRQGWLQDTGELFF. In DNA form, the CDR3 reads TGCGCCAGCAGCCTGCGACAGGGGTGGTTGCAGGACACCGGGGAGCTGTTTTTT.

The chain recombines TRBV10-3 with TRBJ2-3; no clear D gene. CDR3 length equals 13 residues. Trimming left V 6 bases short and J 1 base short, with 8 bases between. Per germline, CDR1 ENHRY and CDR2 SYGVKD. CDR3 region: CAIRGPGTDTQYF. DNA for the CDR3: TGTGCCATCAGGGGCCCCGGCACAGATACGCAGTATTTT.

The chain couples TRBV15 to TRBJ1-2, with a weak D call TRBD1 (5 bases). In germline, CDR1 is LNHNV, CDR2 YYDKDF (reference sequence). The CDR3 runs to 15 residues. The ends were cut back, 0 bases at V and 5 bases at J, with 13 bases in the middle. This CDR3 reads CATSRDQGLGYGYTF. The CDR3 DNA sequence: TGTGCCACCAGCAGAGATCAGGGCCTAGGATATGGCTACACCTTC.

There are a few counts of this clonotype. The chain couples TRBV20-1 to TRBJ2-1; 12 nucleotides line up with TRBD2. This CDR3 is built from 15 residues. The V segment lost 3 bases and the J segment 4 bases; nucleotides outside the gene matches: 4. Per germline, CDR1 DFQATT and CDR2 SNEGSKA (reference sequence). CDR3 nucleotide sequence: TGCAGTGCTAGGATTCTAGCGGGGGGGTACAATGAGCAGTTCTTC. This sequence encodes CSARILAGGYNEQFF.

The CDR3 DNA sequence: TGCGCCAGCAGCCCCTTCGTGGAAGATACGCAGTATTTT. Translation gives CASSPFVEDTQYF. The gene calls are TRBV10-1 and TRBJ2-3; D is unresolved. CDR3 length: 13 residues. Between the trimmed V and J ends, which lost 6 bases and 5 bases, there was a span of 12 bases. Germline V gene data show CDR1 as WNHNN and CDR2 as SYGVQD (reference sequence).

This clonotype was seen a few times. The rearrangement uses TRBV29-1 and TRBJ2-3; D may correspond to TRBD1 or TRBD2 (5 bases each). Germline assignment: CDR1 SQVTM and CDR2 ANQGSEA. V dropped 0 bases and J dropped 2 bases, with 21 bases sitting between them. The CDR3 runs 18 residues. The CDR3 DNA sequence: TGCAGCGTTGAAGATCCACAGGATCGCGGAGGACTCACAGATACGCAGTATTTT. This encodes CSVEDPQDRGGLTDTQYF.

A note on this clonotype: Since a much larger clone is just one base distant, this may be a read error. J is TRBJ1-1 and V is TRBV13; 12 bases agree with TRBD1. The CDR3 consists of 16 residues. Germline trimming cut 5 bases from V and 4 bases from J; bases unmatched to any gene: 8. Germline V gives CDR1 PRHDT, CDR2 FYEKMQ (reference sequence). The CDR3 region is CASSPPGQGAGTEAFF. The CDR3 region has the DNA TGTGCCAGCAGCCCGCCGGGACAGGGGGCAGGCACTGAAGCTTTCTTT.

A word on this clonotype: One end of the junction does not line up with germline, which may come from a read error. The chain carries TRBV10-1 and TRBJ2-7; 8 bases match TRBD1. CDR3 length: 14 residues. Germline V CDR1 and CDR2: WNHNN, SYGVQD (reference sequence). The DNA of the CDR3 is TGCACCAGCAGTGAGGGGACAGGCCCCTACGAGCAGTACTTC. Translated: CTSSEGTGPYEQYF.

This clonotype turned up a few times. This chain connects TRBV20-1 to TRBJ2-3, with unresolved D. The CDR3 runs to 12 residues. Per the germline V gene, CDR1 is DFQATT and CDR2 is SNEGSKA (reference sequence). V was cut by 3 bases and J by 7 bases, with 11 bases left in between. The CDR3 coding sequence is TGCAGTGCTAGGGCTGGGGTAAATACGCAGTATTTT. Protein sequence: CSARAGVNTQYF.

As for this clonotype: A much more abundant neighbour one base away suggests this may be a read error. The rearrangement uses TRBV6-1 and TRBJ2-7, with D perhaps being TRBD1 or TRBD2 (5 bases each). CDR3 length equals 12 residues. Germline CDR1 MNHNS, CDR2 SASEGT. CDR3 sequence (DNA): TGTGCTTCGGGGACGGCGAGCTACGAGCAGTACTTC. It is translated as CASGTASYEQYF.

This clonotype came up a few times. The V call is TRBV7-9, the J call TRBJ2-1, with 9 bases matching TRBD1. V gave up 3 bases and J gave up 2 bases; unmatched junction bases: 5. Germline CDR1 is SEHNR and CDR2 is FQNEAQ (reference sequence). CDR3 length: 16 amino acids. The CDR3 loop is CASSFITGGPYNEQFF. The CDR3 coding sequence is TGTGCCAGCAGCTTCATTACAGGGGGCCCCTACAATGAGCAGTTCTTC.

This chain links TRBV4-1 with TRBJ2-3; TRBD2 aligns across 9 bases. J lost 2 bases, V lost 0 bases, and 6 bases had no gene match. CDR3 length equals 17 residues. Germline V gene data show CDR1 as MGHRA and CDR2 as YSYEKL. In DNA form, the CDR3 reads TGCGCCAGCAGCCAAGATTTCCTAGCGGGGACCACAGATACGCAGTATTTT. Its translation is CASSQDFLAGTTDTQYF.

The V and J genes are TRBV6-5 and TRBJ2-7; 8 bases align to TRBD1. Trimming removed 6 bases from V and 3 bases from J; junction bases left unmatched: 4. The CDR3 runs to 13 residues. Looked up from germline, CDR1 is MNHEY and CDR2 is SVGAGI. CDR3 DNA sequence: TGTGCCAGCAGCCGGACAGGGCTCTACGAGCAGTACTTC. Translating it yields CASSRTGLYEQYF.

This clonotype was detected a few times. The rearrangement joins TRBV5-1 to TRBJ1-2; no clear D gene. Trimming removed 0 bases at V and 6 bases at J, with 18 bases between. The germline V gene has CDR1 SGHRS and CDR2 YFSETQ. The CDR3 consists of 16 residues. This CDR3 reads CASSLAASQGFNGYTF. The CDR3 coding sequence is TGCGCCAGCAGCTTGGCCGCCAGCCAAGGTTTTAATGGCTACACCTTC.

The chain links TRBV5-5 to TRBJ1-5, with D possibly matching TRBD1 (5 bases). Germline CDR1 SGHKS, CDR2 YYEKEE (reference sequence). V was cut by 5 bases and J by 3 bases, with 15 bases left in between. The CDR3 consists of 15 residues. CDR3: CASSSIGASNQPQHF. The CDR3 region has the DNA TGTGCCAGCAGTTCTATCGGGGCCTCCAATCAGCCCCAGCATTTT.

The V call is TRBV12-3 or TRBV12-4, the J call TRBJ1-2; D might be TRBD1 (6 bases). V was shortened by 1 base and J by 8 bases, with 11 bases between the two germline ends. CDR3 length: 13 amino acids. The CDR3 reads CASSLERGKGYTF. The DNA for the CDR3 is TGTGCCAGCAGTTTAGAGAGGGGGAAAGGCTACACCTTC.

The CDR3 sequence is CAISWDGRTGELFF. DNA of the CDR3: TGTGCCATCAGCTGGGACGGCCGGACCGGGGAGCTGTTTTTT. The chain recombines TRBV10-3 with TRBJ2-2; D may correspond to TRBD1 or TRBD2 (5 bases each). This CDR3 spans 14 amino acids. V was trimmed by 6 bases and J by 5 bases, leaving 13 bases between them. The germline gives CDR1 ENHRY, CDR2 SYGVKD.

In this sample, this clonotype turned up many times. Here the CDR3 DNA reads TGCGCCAGCAGCTTAGTCAGCGGTGAGCAGTTCTTC. As protein: CASSLVSGEQFF. The chain carries TRBV5-1 and TRBJ2-1; tentatively, D is TRBD2 (5 bases). The germline V and J ends were trimmed by 2 bases and 9 bases, with 9 bases remaining between them. In germline, CDR1 is SGHRS, CDR2 YFSETQ. CDR3 length: 12 amino acids.

This clonotype came up a few times. This chain joins TRBV12-3 or TRBV12-4 and TRBJ2-7, with 11 bases fitting TRBD2. The ends lost 3 bases at V and 4 bases at J; junction bases unmatched: 2. This CDR3 comprises 14 residues. Here the CDR3 DNA reads TGTGCCAGCAGTTTTAGCGGGGGGGCGTACGAGCAGTACTTC. This encodes CASSFSGGAYEQYF.

The chain links TRBV12-3 or TRBV12-4 to TRBJ2-1; D may be TRBD2 (5 bases). The CDR3 spans 15 residues. Trimming pared 3 bases from V and 4 bases from J, leaving 13 bases between. The chain's CDR3 is CASSFYRGVYNEQFF. CDR3 bases: TGTGCCAGCAGTTTTTACCGGGGAGTTTACAATGAGCAGTTCTTC.

V usage is TRBV4-1 and J usage is TRBJ2-1; perhaps TRBD2 as D (7 bases). Germline values: CDR1 MGHRA, CDR2 YSYEKL. This CDR3 has 17 residues. Deletions cut 1 base from V and 9 bases from J, with 22 bases between. CDR3: CASSQVPGGPTGFEQFF. The DNA of the CDR3 is TGCGCCAGCAGCCAAGTACCCGGGGGGCCCACAGGTTTTGAGCAGTTCTTC.

V is TRBV6-2 or TRBV6-3 and J is TRBJ1-5; possibly TRBD1 for D (5 bases). The V and J ends lost 2 bases and 9 bases respectively, with 11 bases between them. The CDR3 contains 13 residues. Germline CDR1 and CDR2: MNHEY and SVGEGT. CDR3 nucleotides: TGTGCCAGCAGTTACGGAGGGGAACGGCCCCAGCATTTT. As protein: CASSYGGERPQHF.

The V call is TRBV10-2, the J call TRBJ2-3; D is ambiguous. The CDR3 has 14 amino acids. CDR1 and CDR2 from the germline V gene are WSHSY and SAAADI. Deletions cut 3 bases from V and 4 bases from J, with 11 bases between. CDR3 nucleotide sequence: TGCGCCAGCAGTGAATGGGGTCGAGCAGATACGCAGTATTTT. The encoded protein is CASSEWGRADTQYF.

The chain combines TRBV20-1 with TRBJ1-5; tentatively, D is TRBD1 (5 bases). From germline, CDR1 is DFQATT and CDR2 SNEGSKA (reference sequence). The CDR3 spans 14 residues. V gave up 3 bases and J gave up 7 bases, with 16 bases separating them. DNA for the CDR3: TGCAGTGCTAGGGAACATGGGACTTCGCAGCCCCAGCATTTT. Translation: CSAREHGTSQPQHF.